This T cell receptor beta chain appears in the sequencing data of a study of blood T cell repertoires in COVID-19. As for the study in general: Whether acute or convalescent, the COVID-19 samples came from the United States, Italy and Spain. T cells, B-cell-depleted T cells, or PBMCs supplied cDNA or gDNA.

Per the study methods: Amplification with reference gene primers provided the estimates of nucleated cell counts. The data were produced by immunoSEQ multiplex PCR, yet TCRdb's version contains in-frame clones alone and is incomplete. The V and J calls and clone size are taken from that table; D and trimming were inferred from the DNA. The sample lists about 260,000 clones, less than 90% seen once, with roughly 4% in the top ten. The CDR3 totals 13 residues. J was trimmed by 4 bases and V by 5 bases; bases with no gene match: 4. CDR1 and CDR2 (germline): LNHNV, YYDKDF (reference sequence). Sequences were obtained from peripheral blood. This TCR derives from a man aged 60 to 75 who had recovered from COVID-19. This rearrangement joins TRBV15 to TRBJ1-2, with 7 bases fitting TRBD1. CDR3 bases: TGTGCCACCAGCGAGGGGGCGGTCTATGGCTACACCTTC. Translating it yields CATSEGAVYGYTF. Looking up the rest from reference TRBV15 and TRBJ1-2 gives the full variable domain: DAMVIQNPRYQVTQFGKPVTLSCSQTLNHNVMYWYQQKSSQAPKLLFHYYDKDFNNEADTPDNFQSRRPNTSFCFLDIRSPGLGDTAMYLCATSEGAVYGYTFGSGTRLTVV.